This T cell receptor (beta chain) was identified during a study of T cell responses to AZD1222 COVID-19 vaccine. Study observations and caveats: The donors showed a predominance of white British ancestry and of females, with possible underestimation of clonal diversity. Spike-specific TCRs gained breadth and depth after people received two AZD1222 doses.

Germline CDR1 WNHNN, CDR2 SYGVQD (reference sequence). Trimming took 6 bases from V and 6 from J; bases not matched to a gene: 8. This CDR3 is built from 13 residues. Only a few counts were recorded for this clone. Its antigen is not identified. Repertoires were generated with immunoSEQ multiplex PCR, while TCRdb's copy carries only in-frame clones and drops some. The profile shows more than 150,000 clones, approximately 90% of them singletons. The sequence was collected from an adult in good health. The rearrangement links TRBV10-1 to TRBJ2-7; 7 nucleotides agree with TRBD1. The specimen was peripheral blood, collected on day 0 of AZD1222 vaccination. The CDR3 DNA sequence: TGCGCCAGCAGCACCGGGACAGTGTCCGAGCAGTACTTC. Protein product: CASSTGTVSEQYF.